This TCR beta chain was profiled in a study of T-cell reconstitution after alpha-beta-depleted transplantation in children. Study-level points and caveats: When one year had passed after transplant, most T-cell counts and diversity came from newly produced T cells.

The CDR3 extends over 15 amino acids. The germline V gene encodes CDR1 SQVTM and CDR2 ANQGSEA. Between the trimmed V and J ends, which lost 0 bases and 6 bases, there was a span of 15 bases. Unique molecular identifiers were used in preparing the TCRbeta library. TCRdb reanalysed the PCR reads using MiXCR and keeps one entry per CDR3 protein. The repertoire includes under 300,000 distinct CDR3 sequences, under 14% of them detected once, and 23% sits in the top ten. This clonotype was counted ten times or more. Its antigen is undetermined. The receptor was derived from a male patient under 10 years old who had a stem cell transplant for chronic granulomatous disease, so the T cells may come from the graft donor. This chain connects TRBV29-1 to TRBJ2-1, with D perhaps being TRBD1 or TRBD2 (5 bases each). The specimen comprised peripheral blood, sampled 180 days after TCRalphabeta/CD19-depleted stem cell transplant. The CDR3 loop reads CSVEDRAASTNEQFF. In DNA form, the CDR3 reads TGCAGCGTTGAAGACAGGGCGGCTAGCACCAATGAGCAGTTCTTC.